One sample yielded the 22 T cell receptor beta chains listed below, sequenced in a study of shared clonotypes between healthy human individuals. The protocol was immunoSEQ multiplex PCR, while the TCRdb copy is restricted to in-frame clones and leaves out a portion. There are roughly 450,000 clones in the sample; 79% occur only once, and roughly 13% lies in the top ten. Sequenced material: PBMCs. The origin of the receptors is a middle-aged woman in good health. Some clones in this sample may be carry-over from other donors' samples.

This rearrangement joins TRBV7-9 to TRBJ2-7; D remains unclear. Germline CDR1 is SEHNR and CDR2 is FQNEAQ (reference sequence). This CDR3 has 14 residues. Trimming pared 1 base from V and 4 bases from J, leaving 11 bases between. The CDR3 coding sequence is TGTGCCAGCAGCTTAGACGTTTACCCGTACGAGCAGTACTTC. The encoded protein is CASSLDVYPYEQYF.

The chain couples TRBV28 to TRBJ2-6; D not certain. The V end was cut by 6 bases, the J end by 0 bases, with 12 bases between. Per the germline V gene, CDR1 is MDHEN and CDR2 is SYDVKM. The CDR3 length is 16 residues. The CDR3 sequence: CASRDGPNSGANVLTF. The DNA of the CDR3 is TGTGCCAGCAGGGACGGGCCAAACTCTGGGGCCAACGTCCTGACTTTC.

The rearrangement links TRBV4-2 to TRBJ2-7; D gene ambiguous. Looked up from germline, CDR1 is LGHNA and CDR2 is YNFKEQ. CDR3 length equals 14 residues. Deletions cut 0 bases from V and 4 bases from J, with 10 bases between. The CDR3 region has the DNA TGTGCCAGCAGCCAAGAAGTGGGTGGGTACGAGCAGTACTTC. Translating gives CASSQEVGGYEQYF.

The CDR3 coding sequence is TGTGCCAGCAGCTCCCAACCCGGGACAGGGTCGAGCGGGAGGCTTATTACCGGGGAGCTGTTTTTT. It is translated as CASSSQPGTGSSGRLITGELFF. This chain links TRBV7-3 with TRBJ2-2, with D perhaps TRBD1 or TRBD2 (9 bases each). Germline V gene sequence: CDR1 SGHTA, CDR2 FQGTGA. This CDR3 region has 22 residues. Trimming cost V 4 bases and J 5 bases, with 35 bases left between them.

The chain employs TRBV5-1 and TRBJ2-7, with 8 bases that match TRBD2. Looked up from germline, CDR1 is SGHRS and CDR2 is YFSETQ. Losses at the gene ends were 7 bases for V and 6 bases for J; bases not matched to a gene: 18. CDR3 size: 16 residues. CDR3 DNA: TGCGCCAGCGGTAGTGGCAACGCGGGGGGATCGGGCGAGCAGTACTTC. It encodes CASGSGNAGGSGEQYF. The full variable domain, with the rest looked up from reference TRBV5-1 and TRBJ2-7, is KAGVTQTPRYLIKTRGQQVTLSCSPISGHRSVSWYQQTPGQGLQFLFEYFSETQRNKGNFPGRFSGRQFSNSRSEMNVSTLELGDSALYLCASGSGNAGGSGEQYFGPGTRLTVT.

J is TRBJ2-7 and V is TRBV4-2; D unclear. V lost 0 bases and J lost 6, with 3 bases in between. CDR1 and CDR2 (germline): LGHNA, YNFKEQ. This CDR3 spans 11 amino acids. CDR3 region: CASSQESEQYF. CDR3 bases: TGTGCCAGCAGCCAAGAATCCGAGCAGTACTTC.

The rearrangement joins TRBV6-5 to TRBJ2-7, with 9 bases aligning to TRBD1. V was pared by 11 bases and J by 7 bases, with 12 bases of the junction left unmatched. There are 13 residues in the CDR3. CDR1 MNHEY and CDR2 SVGAGI come from the germline V gene. DNA for the CDR3: TGTGCCGATCCGGGACAGGGCCAGTGGGAGCAGTACTTC. Protein product: CADPGQGQWEQYF.

The chain employs TRBV10-3 and TRBJ2-7, with D unclear. CDR3 length equals 13 residues. Trimming pared 5 bases from V and 3 bases from J, leaving 11 bases between. The germline V gene encodes CDR1 ENHRY and CDR2 SYGVKD. CDR3 nucleotide sequence: TGTGCCATCAGTAAACCGGACGGCTACGAGCAGTACTTC. Protein: CAISKPDGYEQYF.

This clone was counted once. This chain links TRBV9 with TRBJ2-6; 8 bases align to TRBD1. This CDR3 has 16 amino acids. Germline trimming cut 6 bases from V and 0 bases from J; bases unmatched to any gene: 5. From germline, CDR1 is SGDLS and CDR2 YYNGEE. The CDR3 sequence: CASTLRGRSGANVLTF. The CDR3 nucleotides read TGTGCCAGCACCCTCAGGGGGCGCTCTGGGGCCAACGTCCTGACTTTC.

The CDR3, as DNA: TGTGCCAGCAGCCCGACAGGGGGCATTGAAGCTTTCTTT. It translates to CASSPTGGIEAFF. The chain has TRBV11-2 and TRBJ1-1; 10 bases are a match to TRBD1. This CDR3 spans 13 amino acids. Losses at the gene ends were 5 bases for V and 7 bases for J; bases not matched to a gene: 4. Looked up from germline, CDR1 is SGHAT and CDR2 is FQNNGV.

V usage is TRBV7-3 and J usage is TRBJ1-3; D ambiguous. V lost 5 bases and J lost 0, with 11 bases in between. In germline, CDR1 is SGHTA, CDR2 FQGTGA. This CDR3 has 15 amino acids. CDR3 protein: CASSASEFSGNTIYF. The CDR3 region has the DNA TGTGCCAGCAGCGCCTCAGAATTCTCTGGAAACACCATATATTTT.

The gene calls are TRBV5-4 and TRBJ1-2; D not resolved. The CDR3 loop spans 13 amino acids. Trimming shortened V by 4 bases and J by 6 bases, and 13 bases separated the two germline ends. The germline CDR1 and CDR2 sequences are SGHNT and YYREEE (reference sequence). In DNA form, the CDR3 reads TGTGCCAGCAGCCTCCCTAGGACGGATGGCTACACCTTC. Its translation is CASSLPRTDGYTF.

V and J are TRBV5-1 and TRBJ2-3; a weak D match, TRBD1 (6 bases). Trimming removed 2 bases from V and 5 bases from J, with 15 bases in between. The CDR3 spans 15 residues. The V gene's germline CDR1 is SGHRS and CDR2 YFSETQ. The CDR3 spells CASSFSGADRDTQYF. In nucleotides, the CDR3 is TGCGCCAGCAGCTTCTCCGGTGCGGACAGAGATACGCAGTATTTT.

The chain recombines TRBV11-3 with TRBJ2-7, with D possibly matching TRBD2 (6 bases). V was pared by 1 base and J by 2 bases, with 12 bases between. The CDR3 loop spans 15 amino acids. Germline loops: CDR1 SGHNT, CDR2 YENEEA. CDR3 sequence: CASSLAPGVAYEQYF. The DNA for the CDR3 is TGTGCCAGCAGCTTAGCCCCGGGGGTTGCCTACGAGCAGTACTTC.

The chain uses TRBV11-2 and TRBJ2-7; D is undetermined. CDR3 length: 14 amino acids. The V end lost 2 bases, the J end lost 0 bases, and 8 bases lay between the germline ends. From germline, CDR1 is SGHAT and CDR2 FQNNGV. CDR3 sequence: CASSLPGFSYEQYF. The CDR3 nucleotides are TGTGCCAGCAGCTTACCTGGGTTCTCCTACGAGCAGTACTTC.

The rearrangement links TRBV2 to TRBJ1-5, with TRBD1 matching 11 bases. The CDR3 is 14 amino acids. Trimming at V came to 3 bases and at J to 5 bases, leaving 0 bases not matched to a gene. Germline values: CDR1 SNHLY, CDR2 FYNNEI. Written as DNA, the CDR3 is TGTGCCAGCAGTGAGGACAGGGGGCATCAGCCCCAGCATTTT. It codes for CASSEDRGHQPQHF.

The sample holds one count of this clone. The chain joins TRBV5-4 to TRBJ2-1, with 8 bases that match TRBD1. Trimming at V came to 4 bases and at J to 4 bases, leaving 10 bases not matched to a gene. The length of the CDR3 is 16 residues. Germline values: CDR1 SGHNT, CDR2 YYREEE (reference sequence). CDR3 sequence (DNA): TGTGCCAGCAGCGGGGTTGGACAGGGTTTATACAATGAGCAGTTCTTC. It codes for CASSGVGQGLYNEQFF. The variable domain in full, completed from reference TRBV5-4 and TRBJ2-1, reads ETGVTQSPTHLIKTRGQQVTLRCSSQSGHNTVSWYQQALGQGPQFIFQYYREEENGRGNFPPRFSGLQFPNYSSELNVNALELDDSALYLCASSGVGQGLYNEQFFGPGTRLTVL.

The genes are TRBV5-4 and TRBJ1-1; unclear D gene. The ends were cut back, 1 base at V and 1 base at J, with 14 bases in the middle. The CDR3 extends over 16 amino acids. Per the germline V gene, CDR1 is SGHNT and CDR2 is YYREEE (reference sequence). CDR3 region: CASSLSTSRWNTEAFF. The CDR3 bases are TGTGCCAGCAGCTTGTCGACAAGCCGGTGGAACACTGAAGCTTTCTTT.

In its sample, this clone was seen once. The rearrangement joins TRBV6-1 to TRBJ1-5; weak D call: TRBD1 (5 bases). The CDR3 has 14 residues. CDR1 MNHNS and CDR2 SASEGT come from the germline V gene. V lost 3 bases to trimming and J lost 2 bases, with 8 bases between them. In DNA, the CDR3 is TGTGCCAGCAGTGAGCGCAGGGGCAATCAGCCCCAGCATTTT. It translates to CASSERRGNQPQHF.

This clone has a handful of counts. The gene calls are TRBV6-6 and TRBJ2-3, with 9 bases that match TRBD2. CDR1 is MNHNY, CDR2 SVGAGI, per germline (reference sequence). This CDR3 region has 15 residues. The junction had 12 bases not matched to a gene; V was cut back by 7 bases and J by 7 bases. CDR3 residues: CASTPWSSGIYTQYF. CDR3 nucleotide sequence: TGTGCCAGCACTCCCTGGTCTAGCGGGATTTATACGCAGTATTTT.

V and J are TRBV19 and TRBJ1-2; a weak D match, TRBD1 (5 bases). The CDR3 loop spans 15 amino acids. V lost 4 bases to trimming and J lost 5 bases, with 17 bases between them. Germline V gives CDR1 LNHDA, CDR2 SQIVND (reference sequence). The CDR3 sequence: CASSTGTGHFYGYTF. DNA for the CDR3: TGTGCCAGTAGTACAGGGACCGGGCACTTTTATGGCTACACCTTC. Using reference TRBV19 and TRBJ1-2 for the parts outside the CDR3, the full variable domain is DGGITQSPKYLFRKEGQNVTLSCEQNLNHDAMYWYRQDPGQGLRLIYYSQIVNDFQKGDIAEGYSVSREKKESFPLTVTSAQKNPTAFYLCASSTGTGHFYGYTFGSGTRLTVV.

This clone has only one observation. A much larger clone lies one base from this, so it may be a read error. In the same sample, other DNA sequences code for this CDR3. The rearrangement joins TRBV11-3 to TRBJ2-2; the D is unclear. This CDR3 is 12 amino acids long. Germline CDR1 and CDR2: SGHNT and YENEEA. V shed 1 base and J shed 6 bases, with 3 bases lying between them. The CDR3 DNA reads as TGTGCCAGCAGCTTAGGGGCCGGGGAGCTGTTTTTT. This sequence encodes CASSLGAGELFF.